The T cell receptor beta chain described here comes from a study of OX40 agonist ivuxolimab in advanced cancers. With 1 base removed from V and 6 bases from J, the gap between germline ends came to 9 bases. Germline-derived CDR1 and CDR2 are SGHRS and YFSETQ. The CDR3 covers 13 residues. Sequencing used immunoSEQ multiplex PCR; TCRdb keeps in-frame clones, though not all of them. Of 130,000 or so clones in the sample, approximately 90% were seen once. The sequences come from CD4+ or CD8+ T cells sorted from blood, collected in a trial of the OX40 agonist ivuxolimab. The receptor was isolated from an adult with an advanced solid tumor such as melanoma, head and neck, liver or kidney cancer. The gene calls are TRBV5-1 and TRBJ2-3, with D unresolved. The CDR3 region has the DNA TGCGCCAGCAGCTTGAACAGACCGGATACGCAGTATTTT. Its translation is CASSLNRPDTQYF. Complete variable domain (other parts from reference TRBV5-1 and TRBJ2-3): KAGVTQTPRYLIKTRGQQVTLSCSPISGHRSVSWYQQTPGQGLQFLFEYFSETQRNKGNFPGRFSGRQFSNSRSEMNVSTLELGDSALYLCASSLNRPDTQYFGPGTRLTVL.